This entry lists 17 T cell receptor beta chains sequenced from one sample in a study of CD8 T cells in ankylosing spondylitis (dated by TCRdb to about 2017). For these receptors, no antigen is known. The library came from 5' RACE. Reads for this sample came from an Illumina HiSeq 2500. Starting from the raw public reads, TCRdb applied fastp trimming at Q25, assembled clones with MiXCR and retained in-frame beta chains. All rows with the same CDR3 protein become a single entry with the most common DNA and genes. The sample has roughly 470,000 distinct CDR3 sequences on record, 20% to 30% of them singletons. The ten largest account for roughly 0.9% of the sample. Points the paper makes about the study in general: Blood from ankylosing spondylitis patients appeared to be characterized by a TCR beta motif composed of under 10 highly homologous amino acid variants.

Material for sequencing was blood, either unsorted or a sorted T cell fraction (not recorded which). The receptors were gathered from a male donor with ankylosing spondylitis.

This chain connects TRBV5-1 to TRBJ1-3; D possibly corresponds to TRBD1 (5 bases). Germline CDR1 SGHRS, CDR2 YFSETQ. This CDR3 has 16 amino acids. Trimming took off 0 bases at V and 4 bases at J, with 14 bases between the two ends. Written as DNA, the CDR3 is TGCGCCAGCAGCTTGGCAGGGAGGGGAAGAGGAAACACCATATATTTT. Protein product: CASSLAGRGRGNTIYF.

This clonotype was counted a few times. Written as DNA, the CDR3 is TGTGCCAGCAGCCAAGGTCTCTATGACTATGGCTACACCTTC. Translating it yields CASSQGLYDYGYTF. The rearrangement links TRBV3-1 to TRBJ1-2, with D uncertain. Between the trimmed V and J ends, which lost 1 base and 3 bases, there was a span of 9 bases. The CDR3 runs to 14 residues. Germline CDR1 reads LGHDT; CDR2 reads YNNKEL (reference sequence).

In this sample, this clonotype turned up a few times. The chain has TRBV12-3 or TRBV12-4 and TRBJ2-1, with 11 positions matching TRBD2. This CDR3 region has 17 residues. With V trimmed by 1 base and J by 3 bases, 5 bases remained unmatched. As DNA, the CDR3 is TGTGCCAGCAGTTTAGAAGGGACTAGCGGAAACTACAATGAGCAGTTCTTC. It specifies CASSLEGTSGNYNEQFF.

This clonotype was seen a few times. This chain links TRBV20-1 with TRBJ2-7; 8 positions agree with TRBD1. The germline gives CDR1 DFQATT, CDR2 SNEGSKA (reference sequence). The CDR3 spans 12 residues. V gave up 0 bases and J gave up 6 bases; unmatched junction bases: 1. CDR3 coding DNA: TGCAGTGCTAGAGAGACAGGGGCCGAGCAGTACGTC. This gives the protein CSARETGAEQYV.

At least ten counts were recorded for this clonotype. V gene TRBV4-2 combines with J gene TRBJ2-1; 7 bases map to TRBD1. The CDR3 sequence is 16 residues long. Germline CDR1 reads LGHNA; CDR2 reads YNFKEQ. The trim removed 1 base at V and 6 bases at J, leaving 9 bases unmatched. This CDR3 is CASSQGDRVILNEQFF. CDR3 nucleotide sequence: TGTGCCAGCAGCCAAGGAGACAGGGTAATTCTCAATGAGCAGTTCTTC.

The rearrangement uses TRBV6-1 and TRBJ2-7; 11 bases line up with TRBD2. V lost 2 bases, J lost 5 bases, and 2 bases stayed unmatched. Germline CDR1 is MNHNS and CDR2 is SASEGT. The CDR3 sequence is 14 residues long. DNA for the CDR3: TGTGCCAGCAGTGAACCGGGACTAGCGGACGAGCAGTACGTC. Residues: CASSEPGLADEQYV.

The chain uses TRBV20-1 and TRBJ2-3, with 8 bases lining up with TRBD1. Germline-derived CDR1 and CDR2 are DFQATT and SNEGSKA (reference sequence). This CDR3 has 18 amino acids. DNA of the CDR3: TGCAGAGCTCCCCGGACAGGGACCGTTAGGCTGGGTCCAGATACGCAGTATTTT. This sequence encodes CRAPRTGTVRLGPDTQYF.

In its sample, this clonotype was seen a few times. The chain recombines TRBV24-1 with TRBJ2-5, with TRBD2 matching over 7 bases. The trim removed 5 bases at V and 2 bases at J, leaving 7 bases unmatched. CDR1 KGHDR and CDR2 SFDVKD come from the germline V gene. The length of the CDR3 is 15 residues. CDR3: CATSVGGDLQETQYF. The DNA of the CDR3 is TGTGCCACCAGTGTTGGGGGGGACCTACAAGAGACCCAGTACTTC.

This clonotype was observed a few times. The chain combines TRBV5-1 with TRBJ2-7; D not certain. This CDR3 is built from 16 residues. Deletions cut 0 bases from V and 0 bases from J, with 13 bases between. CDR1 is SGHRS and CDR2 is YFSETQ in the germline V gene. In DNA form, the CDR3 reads TGCGCCAGCAGCTTGGGACCCACAAGAAGCTCCTACGAGCAGTACTTC. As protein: CASSLGPTRSSYEQYF. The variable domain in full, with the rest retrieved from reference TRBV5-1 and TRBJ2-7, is KAGVTQTPRYLIKTRGQQVTLSCSPISGHRSVSWYQQTPGQGLQFLFEYFSETQRNKGNFPGRFSGRQFSNSRSEMNVSTLELGDSALYLCASSLGPTRSSYEQYFGPGTRLTVT.

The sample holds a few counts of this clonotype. The CDR3 DNA reads as TGCAGTGCTAGAGATCTTGCGGGACGCTACCAAGAGACCCAGTACTTC. The encoded protein is CSARDLAGRYQETQYF. V usage is TRBV20-1 and J usage is TRBJ2-5; weak D call: TRBD2 (6 bases). From germline, CDR1 is DFQATT and CDR2 SNEGSKA (reference sequence). Trimming took 0 bases from V and 0 from J, leaving 14 bases between them. The CDR3 sequence is 16 residues long.

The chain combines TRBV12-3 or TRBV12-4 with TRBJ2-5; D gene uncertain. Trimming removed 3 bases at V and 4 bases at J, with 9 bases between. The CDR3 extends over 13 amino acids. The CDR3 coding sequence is TGTGCCAGCAGTTTTTCTAGACGAGAGACCCAGTACTTC. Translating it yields CASSFSRRETQYF.

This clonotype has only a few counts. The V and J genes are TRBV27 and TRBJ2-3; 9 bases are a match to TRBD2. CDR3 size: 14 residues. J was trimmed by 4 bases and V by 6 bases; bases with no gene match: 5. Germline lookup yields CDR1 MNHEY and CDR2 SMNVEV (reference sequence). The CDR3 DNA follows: TGTGCCAGCAGGACCAGACTAGCGGCAGATACGCAGTATTTT. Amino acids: CASRTRLAADTQYF.

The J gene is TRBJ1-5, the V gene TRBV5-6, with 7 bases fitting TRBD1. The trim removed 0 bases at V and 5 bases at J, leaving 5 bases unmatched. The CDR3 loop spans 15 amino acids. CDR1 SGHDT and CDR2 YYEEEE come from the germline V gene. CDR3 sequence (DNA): TGTGCCAGCAGCTTGGCCGGCAGGGGGGATCAGCCCCAGCATTTT. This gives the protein CASSLAGRGDQPQHF.

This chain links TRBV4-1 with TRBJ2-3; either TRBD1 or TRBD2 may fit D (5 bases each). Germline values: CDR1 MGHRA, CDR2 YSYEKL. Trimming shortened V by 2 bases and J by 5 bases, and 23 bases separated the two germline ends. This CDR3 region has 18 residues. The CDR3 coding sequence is TGCGCCAGCAGCCAACCCCCAGGAGGCGGGTCGAGGGGAGATACGCAGTATTTT. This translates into CASSQPPGGGSRGDTQYF.

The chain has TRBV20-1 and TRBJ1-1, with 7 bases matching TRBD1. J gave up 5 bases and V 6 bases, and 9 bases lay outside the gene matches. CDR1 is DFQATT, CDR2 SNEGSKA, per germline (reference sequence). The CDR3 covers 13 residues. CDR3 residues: CSAITTGKTEAFF. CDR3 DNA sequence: TGCAGTGCCATAACGACAGGGAAGACTGAAGCTTTCTTT.

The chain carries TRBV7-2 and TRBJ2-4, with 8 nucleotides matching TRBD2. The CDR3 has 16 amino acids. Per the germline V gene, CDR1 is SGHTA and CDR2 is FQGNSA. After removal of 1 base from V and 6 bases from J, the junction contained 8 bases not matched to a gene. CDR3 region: CASSLVTGGAGNIQYF. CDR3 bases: TGTGCCAGCAGCTTAGTTACGGGAGGGGCTGGAAACATTCAGTACTTC.

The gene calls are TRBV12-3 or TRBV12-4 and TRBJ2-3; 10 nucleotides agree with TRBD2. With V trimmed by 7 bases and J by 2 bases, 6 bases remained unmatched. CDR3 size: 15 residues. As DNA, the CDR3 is TGTGCCAGCACCGAAGCGGGAGGGCCCACAGATACGCAGTATTTT. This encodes CASTEAGGPTDTQYF.